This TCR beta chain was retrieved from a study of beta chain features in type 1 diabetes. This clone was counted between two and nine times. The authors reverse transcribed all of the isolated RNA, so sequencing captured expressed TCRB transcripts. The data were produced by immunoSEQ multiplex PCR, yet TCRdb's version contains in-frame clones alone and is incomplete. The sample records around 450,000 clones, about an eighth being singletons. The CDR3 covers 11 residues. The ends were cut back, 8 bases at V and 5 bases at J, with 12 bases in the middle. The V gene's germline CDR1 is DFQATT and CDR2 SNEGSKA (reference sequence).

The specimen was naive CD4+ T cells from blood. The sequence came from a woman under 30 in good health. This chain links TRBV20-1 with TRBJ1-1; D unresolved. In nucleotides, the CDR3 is TGCAGTCGTTCCGGCAGAACTGAAGCTTTCTTT. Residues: CSRSGRTEAFF.